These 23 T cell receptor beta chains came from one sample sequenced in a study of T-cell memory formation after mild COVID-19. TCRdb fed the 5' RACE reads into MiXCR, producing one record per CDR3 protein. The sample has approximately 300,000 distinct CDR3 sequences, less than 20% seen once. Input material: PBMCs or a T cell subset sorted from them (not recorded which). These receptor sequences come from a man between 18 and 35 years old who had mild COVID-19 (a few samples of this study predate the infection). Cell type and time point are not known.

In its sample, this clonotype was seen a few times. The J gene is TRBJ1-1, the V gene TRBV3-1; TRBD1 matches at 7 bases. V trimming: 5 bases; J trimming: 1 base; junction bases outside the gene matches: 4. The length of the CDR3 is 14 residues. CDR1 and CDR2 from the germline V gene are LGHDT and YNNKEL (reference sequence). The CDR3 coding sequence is TGTGCCAGCAGCGTACGGACAGGGAACACTGAAGCTTTCTTT. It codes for CASSVRTGNTEAFF.

This CDR3 reads CASSSAGPNTGELFF. The CDR3 coding sequence is TGTGCCAGCAGCTCGGCTGGACCGAACACCGGGGAGCTGTTTTTT. This chain uses TRBV7-6 with TRBJ2-2; no reliable D call. V lost 4 bases to trimming and J lost 0 bases, with 9 bases between them. Germline CDR1 reads SGHVS; CDR2 reads FNYEAQ. This CDR3 is built from 15 residues.

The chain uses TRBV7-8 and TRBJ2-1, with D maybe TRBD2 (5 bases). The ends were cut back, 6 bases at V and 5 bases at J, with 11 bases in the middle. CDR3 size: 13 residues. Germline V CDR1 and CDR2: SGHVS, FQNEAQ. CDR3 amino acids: CASRARGDNEQFF. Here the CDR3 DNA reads TGTGCCAGCAGGGCCCGGGGTGACAATGAGCAGTTCTTC. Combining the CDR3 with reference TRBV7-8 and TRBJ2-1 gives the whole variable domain GAGVSQSPRYKVAKRGQDVALRCDPISGHVSLFWYQQALGQGPEFLTYFQNEAQLDKSGLPSDRFFAERPEGSVSTLKIQRTQQEDSAVYLCASRARGDNEQFFGPGTRLTVL.

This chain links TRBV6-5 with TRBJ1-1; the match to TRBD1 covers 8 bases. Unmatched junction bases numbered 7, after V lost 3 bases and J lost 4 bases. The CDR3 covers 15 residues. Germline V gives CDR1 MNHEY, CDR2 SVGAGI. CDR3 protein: CASSYRQGTPTEAFF. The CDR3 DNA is TGTGCCAGCAGTTATAGACAGGGGACCCCCACTGAAGCTTTCTTT.

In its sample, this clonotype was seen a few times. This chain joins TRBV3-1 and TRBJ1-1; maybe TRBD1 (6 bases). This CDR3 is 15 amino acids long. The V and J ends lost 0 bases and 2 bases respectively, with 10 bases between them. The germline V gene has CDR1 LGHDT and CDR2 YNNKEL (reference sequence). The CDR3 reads CASSQEGGPNTEAFF. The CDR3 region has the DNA TGTGCCAGCAGCCAAGAGGGGGGGCCCAACACTGAAGCTTTCTTT.

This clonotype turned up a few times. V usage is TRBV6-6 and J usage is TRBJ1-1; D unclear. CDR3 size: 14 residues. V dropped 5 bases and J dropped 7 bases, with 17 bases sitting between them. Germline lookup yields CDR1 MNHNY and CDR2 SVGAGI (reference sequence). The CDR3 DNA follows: TGTGCCAGCAGTCCCTTCAAAACCATATATGAAGCTTTCTTT. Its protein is CASSPFKTIYEAFF.

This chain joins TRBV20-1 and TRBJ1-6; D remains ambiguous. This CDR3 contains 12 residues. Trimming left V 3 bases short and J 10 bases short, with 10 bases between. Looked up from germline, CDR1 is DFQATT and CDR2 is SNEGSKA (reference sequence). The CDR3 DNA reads TGCAGTGCTAGTTCGATTCGGTCACCCCTCCACTTT. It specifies CSASSIRSPLHF.

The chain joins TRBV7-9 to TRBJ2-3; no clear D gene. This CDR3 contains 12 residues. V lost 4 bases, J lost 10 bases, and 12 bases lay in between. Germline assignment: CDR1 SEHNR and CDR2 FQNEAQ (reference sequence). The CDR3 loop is CASSSDPGAQYF. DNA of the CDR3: TGTGCCAGCAGCTCGGACCCCGGAGCGCAGTATTTT.

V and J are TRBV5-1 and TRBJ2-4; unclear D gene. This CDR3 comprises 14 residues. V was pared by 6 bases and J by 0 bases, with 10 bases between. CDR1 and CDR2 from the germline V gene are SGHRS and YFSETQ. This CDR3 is CASTDGIAKNIQYF. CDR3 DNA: TGCGCCAGCACGGACGGTATAGCCAAAAACATTCAGTACTTC. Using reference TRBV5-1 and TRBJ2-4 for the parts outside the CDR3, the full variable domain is KAGVTQTPRYLIKTRGQQVTLSCSPISGHRSVSWYQQTPGQGLQFLFEYFSETQRNKGNFPGRFSGRQFSNSRSEMNVSTLELGDSALYLCASTDGIAKNIQYFGAGTRLSVL.

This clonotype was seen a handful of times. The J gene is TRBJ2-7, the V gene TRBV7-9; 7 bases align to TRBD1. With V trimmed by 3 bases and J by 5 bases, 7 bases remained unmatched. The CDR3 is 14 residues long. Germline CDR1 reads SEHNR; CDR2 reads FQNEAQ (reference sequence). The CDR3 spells CASSFATGLNEQYF. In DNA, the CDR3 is TGTGCCAGCAGCTTCGCGACAGGGTTAAACGAGCAGTACTTC.

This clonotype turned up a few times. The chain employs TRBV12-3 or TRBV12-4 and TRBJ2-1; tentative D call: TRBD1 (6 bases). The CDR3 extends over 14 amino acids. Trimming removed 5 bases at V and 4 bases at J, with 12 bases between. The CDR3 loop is CASSPQTGYNEQFF. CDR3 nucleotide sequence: TGTGCCAGCAGTCCCCAGACAGGTTACAATGAGCAGTTCTTC.

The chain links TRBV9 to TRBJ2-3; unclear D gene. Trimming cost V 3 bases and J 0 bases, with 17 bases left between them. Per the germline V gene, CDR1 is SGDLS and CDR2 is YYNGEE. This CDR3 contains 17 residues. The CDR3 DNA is TGTGCCAGCAGCGATCAACTTAGTCCGTCTAGCACAGATACGCAGTATTTT. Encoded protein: CASSDQLSPSSTDTQYF.

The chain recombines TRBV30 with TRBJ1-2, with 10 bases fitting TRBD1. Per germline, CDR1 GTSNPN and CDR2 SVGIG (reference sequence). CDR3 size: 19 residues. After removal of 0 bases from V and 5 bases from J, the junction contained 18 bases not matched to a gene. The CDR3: CAWSVRVARTGGQNYGYTF. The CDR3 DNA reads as TGTGCCTGGAGTGTACGAGTAGCCCGGACAGGGGGACAGAATTATGGCTACACCTTC.

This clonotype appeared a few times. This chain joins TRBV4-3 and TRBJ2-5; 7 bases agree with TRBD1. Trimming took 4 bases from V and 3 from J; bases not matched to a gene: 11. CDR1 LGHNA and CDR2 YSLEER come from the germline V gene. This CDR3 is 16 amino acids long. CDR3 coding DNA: TGCGCCAGCAGCCTCTCCGGGACAGCAGCAAAAGAGACCCAGTACTTC. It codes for CASSLSGTAAKETQYF.

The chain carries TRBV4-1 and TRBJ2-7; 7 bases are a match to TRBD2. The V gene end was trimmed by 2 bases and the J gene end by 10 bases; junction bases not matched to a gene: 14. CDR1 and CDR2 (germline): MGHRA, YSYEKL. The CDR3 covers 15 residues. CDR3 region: CASSQYLTSSAPQYV. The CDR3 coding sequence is TGCGCCAGCAGCCAATACCTGACTAGCAGCGCGCCTCAGTACGTC.

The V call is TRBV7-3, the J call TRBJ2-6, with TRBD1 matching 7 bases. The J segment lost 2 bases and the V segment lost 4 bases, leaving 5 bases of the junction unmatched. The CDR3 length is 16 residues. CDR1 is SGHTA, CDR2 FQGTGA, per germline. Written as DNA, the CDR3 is TGTGCCAGCAGCTCTAACAGGGGACCTGGGGCCAACGTCCTGACTTTC. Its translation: CASSSNRGPGANVLTF.

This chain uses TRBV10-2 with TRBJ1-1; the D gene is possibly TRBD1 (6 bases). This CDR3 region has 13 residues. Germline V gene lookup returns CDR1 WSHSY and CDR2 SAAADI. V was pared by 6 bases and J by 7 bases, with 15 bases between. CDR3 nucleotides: TGCGCCAGCAGGCTAGCCGGGGGCAGTGAAGCTTTCTTT. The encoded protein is CASRLAGGSEAFF.

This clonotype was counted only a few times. Here the CDR3 reads CSAPWEAPSTDTQYF. The CDR3 coding sequence is TGCAGTGCTCCTTGGGAGGCACCGAGCACAGATACGCAGTATTTT. The chain employs TRBV20-1 and TRBJ2-3; D is perhaps TRBD2 (6 bases). The CDR3 sequence is 15 residues long. Germline V gene sequence: CDR1 DFQATT, CDR2 SNEGSKA (reference sequence). Trimming shortened V by 5 bases and J by 0 bases, and 15 bases separated the two germline ends.

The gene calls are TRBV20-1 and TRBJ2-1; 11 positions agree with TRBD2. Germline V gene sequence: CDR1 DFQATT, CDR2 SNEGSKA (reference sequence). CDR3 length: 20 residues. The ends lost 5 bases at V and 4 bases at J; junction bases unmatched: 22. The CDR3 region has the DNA TGCAGTGCTCTCACCCAGGCTAGCGGGGGGTCCTCTAAAACATACAATGAGCAGTTCTTC. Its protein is CSALTQASGGSSKTYNEQFF.

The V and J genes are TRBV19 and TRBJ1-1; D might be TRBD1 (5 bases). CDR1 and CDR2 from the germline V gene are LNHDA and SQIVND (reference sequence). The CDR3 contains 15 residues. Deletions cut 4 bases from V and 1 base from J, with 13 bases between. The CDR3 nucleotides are TGTGCCAGTAGTAGAAGGGACGCTTCGAACACTGAAGCTTTCTTT. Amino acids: CASSRRDASNTEAFF.

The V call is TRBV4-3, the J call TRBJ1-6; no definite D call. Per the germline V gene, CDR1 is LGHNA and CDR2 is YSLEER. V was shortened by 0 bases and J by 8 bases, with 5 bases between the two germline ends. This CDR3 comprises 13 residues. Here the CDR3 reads CASSQDEDSPLHF. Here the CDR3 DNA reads TGCGCCAGCAGCCAAGATGAAGATTCACCCCTCCACTTT.

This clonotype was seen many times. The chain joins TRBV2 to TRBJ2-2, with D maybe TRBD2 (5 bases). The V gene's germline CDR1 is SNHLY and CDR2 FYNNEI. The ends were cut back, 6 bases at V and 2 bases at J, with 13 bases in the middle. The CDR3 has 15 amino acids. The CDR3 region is CASSPEGANTGELFF. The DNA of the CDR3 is TGTGCCAGCAGCCCCGAGGGAGCAAACACCGGGGAGCTGTTTTTT.

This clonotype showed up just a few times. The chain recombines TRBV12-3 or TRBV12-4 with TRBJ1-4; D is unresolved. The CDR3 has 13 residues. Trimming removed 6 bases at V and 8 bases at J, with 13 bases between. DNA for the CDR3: TGTGCCAGCAGGCTCCCGGGTGGAGAAAAACTGTTTTTT. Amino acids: CASRLPGGEKLFF.